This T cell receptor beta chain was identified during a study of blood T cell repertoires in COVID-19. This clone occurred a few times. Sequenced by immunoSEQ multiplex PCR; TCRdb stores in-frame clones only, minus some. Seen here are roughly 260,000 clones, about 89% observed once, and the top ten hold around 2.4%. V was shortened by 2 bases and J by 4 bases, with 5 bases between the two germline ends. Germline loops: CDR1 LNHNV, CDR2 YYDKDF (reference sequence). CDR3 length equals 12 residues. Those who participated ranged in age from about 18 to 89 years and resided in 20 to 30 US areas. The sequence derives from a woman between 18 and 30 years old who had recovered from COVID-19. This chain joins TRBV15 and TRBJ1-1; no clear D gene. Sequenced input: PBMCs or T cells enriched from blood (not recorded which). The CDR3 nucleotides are TGTGCCACCAGCAGAAGCCGCACTGAAGCTTTCTTT. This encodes CATSRSRTEAFF.